Below are 8 T cell receptor beta chains sequenced from a single sample in a study of T-cell reconstitution after alpha-beta-depleted transplantation in children. The library targeted TCRbeta and was prepared with unique molecular identifiers. TCRdb reprocessed the PCR reads via MiXCR and lists one record per CDR3 protein. The sample consists of about 340,000 distinct CDR3 sequences, 9% to 12% of them appearing once. This specimen was PBMCs from the stem cell graft donor, taken from the stem cell graft. Every receptor here comes from a human donor who donated a stem cell graft to a child with acute lymphoblastic leukemia.

This clonotype occurred many times. The V gene is TRBV20-1, the J gene TRBJ2-7, with 10 positions matching TRBD2. There are 18 residues in the CDR3. After removal of 0 bases from V and 4 bases from J, the junction contained 15 bases not matched to a gene. Per germline, CDR1 DFQATT and CDR2 SNEGSKA (reference sequence). The CDR3 here is CSARDLVGASGRLYEQYF. In nucleotides, the CDR3 is TGCAGTGCTAGAGATCTGGTGGGGGCTAGCGGGAGACTTTACGAGCAGTACTTC.

The sample holds many counts of this clonotype. The chain is built from TRBV4-1 and TRBJ2-1; D not resolved. Germline V gene lookup returns CDR1 MGHRA and CDR2 YSYEKL. The V gene lost 1 base and the J gene lost 9 bases, with 10 bases spanning the gap. The CDR3 extends over 13 amino acids. The CDR3 region is CASSQVGSGEQFF. CDR3 DNA: TGCGCCAGCAGCCAAGTGGGCTCAGGTGAGCAGTTCTTC.

This clonotype was counted only a few times. The V and J genes are TRBV18 and TRBJ2-7; D remains ambiguous. V was cut by 0 bases and J by 1 base, with 16 bases left in between. This CDR3 comprises 17 residues. Germline-derived CDR1 and CDR2 are KGHSH and LQKENI. CDR3 sequence (DNA): TGTGCCAGCTCACCACCGAACTCGTACAGAGAATCCTACGAGCAGTACTTC. The encoded protein is CASSPPNSYRESYEQYF.

J is TRBJ2-1 and V is TRBV4-1, with 9 bases that match TRBD2. J was trimmed by 6 bases and V by 1 base; bases with no gene match: 7. Germline V gene lookup returns CDR1 MGHRA and CDR2 YSYEKL. The CDR3 contains 16 residues. CDR3 coding DNA: TGCGCCAGCAGCCAAGGGGGTAGCGGGAGACGCAATGAGCAGTTCTTC. It translates to CASSQGGSGRRNEQFF.

The chain is built from TRBV12-3 or TRBV12-4 and TRBJ2-3; possibly TRBD1 for D (7 bases). V lost 6 bases, J lost 2 bases, and 18 bases lay in between. This CDR3 contains 16 residues. In DNA form, the CDR3 reads TGTGCCAGCAGCCCCACATCCAGGGGGGTCACAGATACGCAGTATTTT. Translation: CASSPTSRGVTDTQYF.

The chain combines TRBV20-1 with TRBJ1-5; maybe TRBD1 (6 bases). The V end lost 6 bases, the J end lost 1 base, and 13 bases lay between the germline ends. The CDR3 runs to 14 residues. Germline CDR1 DFQATT, CDR2 SNEGSKA (reference sequence). For the CDR3, the DNA is TGCAGTGCCAGGACAGATCACAGCAATCAGCCCCAGCATTTT. Translation gives CSARTDHSNQPQHF.

This clonotype has just one count. The chain is built from TRBV28 and TRBJ2-1, with D possibly being TRBD1 (6 bases). Trimming left V 2 bases short and J 4 bases short, with 15 bases between. Germline V gives CDR1 MDHEN, CDR2 SYDVKM. The CDR3 covers 16 residues. The CDR3 sequence: CASSLGRTDPYNEQFF. The CDR3 region has the DNA TGTGCCAGCAGTTTAGGAAGGACAGATCCTTACAATGAGCAGTTCTTC.

The chain couples TRBV5-1 to TRBJ2-3; unclear D gene. The germline gives CDR1 SGHRS, CDR2 YFSETQ. V was shortened by 2 bases and J by 0 bases, with 10 bases between the two germline ends. The CDR3 has 15 residues. The CDR3 region is CASSFEGISTDTQYF. CDR3 bases: TGCGCCAGCAGCTTCGAAGGAATTAGCACAGATACGCAGTATTTT.